The 26 T cell receptor beta chains below were found in one sample sequenced in a study of pediatric ulcerative colitis. Rectal tissue came from one to two pinch biopsies taken at colonoscopy. The repertoire was sequenced with immunoSEQ multiplex PCR; TCRdb's copy has only in-frame clones and lacks some. The top ten clones hold 8.6% of a sample with tens of thousands of clones, 75% of them seen once. Sequenced sample: gut tissue. The origin of the receptors is a boy between 10 and 17 years old with severe ulcerative colitis.

The chain uses TRBV5-1 and TRBJ2-3; D might be TRBD1 (5 bases). Germline lookup yields CDR1 SGHRS and CDR2 YFSETQ. V gave up 0 bases and J gave up 0 bases, with 17 bases separating them. The CDR3 covers 18 residues. The CDR3 loop is CASSLAIGALASTDTQYF. In nucleotides, the CDR3 is TGCGCCAGCAGCTTGGCAATAGGGGCCCTTGCTAGCACAGATACGCAGTATTTT.

A single count supports this clone. V usage is TRBV7-8 and J usage is TRBJ2-2, with 8 bases that match TRBD2. The CDR3 covers 16 residues. J lost 4 bases, V lost 7 bases, and 11 bases had no gene match. CDR1 SGHVS and CDR2 FQNEAQ come from the germline V gene. CDR3 in amino acids: CASTPRGGASTGELFF. Here the CDR3 DNA reads TGTGCCAGCACCCCCCGGGGGGGGGCCTCCACCGGGGAGCTGTTTTTT.

This rearrangement joins TRBV7-9 to TRBJ1-3; D is uncertain. V lost 4 bases, J lost 0 bases, and 10 bases lay in between. Germline loops: CDR1 SEHNR, CDR2 FQNEAQ (reference sequence). The CDR3 has 15 residues. The CDR3 spells CASSSRALSGNTIYF. The CDR3 DNA reads TGTGCCAGCAGCTCAAGGGCCCTCTCTGGAAACACCATATATTTT.

The chain carries TRBV5-1 and TRBJ2-5; 7 bases agree with TRBD1. The CDR3 spans 15 residues. With V trimmed by 3 bases and J by 5 bases, 10 bases remained unmatched. Germline assignment: CDR1 SGHRS and CDR2 YFSETQ. The CDR3 nucleotides read TGCGCCAGCAGCTCAGAAACAGGGGTGTGGGAGACCCAGTACTTC. The encoded protein is CASSSETGVWETQYF.

This chain joins TRBV5-4 and TRBJ2-3; the D is unclear. This CDR3 comprises 14 residues. Germline loops: CDR1 SGHNT, CDR2 YYREEE (reference sequence). V lost 4 bases and J lost 1, with 10 bases in between. The CDR3 DNA reads TGTGCCAGCAGCCTTTTGGGTGGCACAGATACGCAGTATTTT. Translating gives CASSLLGGTDTQYF.

The rearrangement joins TRBV7-6 to TRBJ1-6; 7 positions match TRBD1. The germline CDR1 and CDR2 sequences are SGHVS and FNYEAQ. The CDR3 extends over 15 amino acids. The junction had 9 bases not matched to a gene; V was cut back by 5 bases and J by 8 bases. In DNA form, the CDR3 reads TGTGCCAGCAGCCCAACCGGGACAGAATATTCACCCCTCCACTTT. It encodes CASSPTGTEYSPLHF. The entire variable domain, with the rest obtained from reference TRBV7-6 and TRBJ1-6, is as follows: GAGVSQSPRYKVTKRGQDVALRCDPISGHVSLYWYRQALGQGPEFLTYFNYEAQQDKSGLPNDRFSAERPEGSISTLTIQRTEQRDSAMYRCASSPTGTEYSPLHFGNGTRLTVT.

The chain uses TRBV28 and TRBJ1-2; the D is unclear. CDR3 size: 15 residues. Between the trimmed V and J ends, which lost 3 bases and 3 bases, there was a span of 14 bases. Germline CDR1 is MDHEN and CDR2 is SYDVKM. CDR3 bases: TGTGCCAGCAGTTTTCGCGGGGTAGAGGACTATGGCTACACCTTC. Translated: CASSFRGVEDYGYTF.

This clone has only a few counts. Because it lacks the conserved phenylalanine or tryptophan at the end, this CDR3 is likely a read error. The chain recombines TRBV6-1 with TRBJ1-6; D not certain. The germline V gene has CDR1 MNHNS and CDR2 SASEGT. Trimming took off 2 bases at V and 5 bases at J, with 7 bases between the two ends. The CDR3 consists of 14 residues. CDR3 loop: CASSETGNNSPLHL. DNA for the CDR3: TGTGCCAGCAGTGAAACCGGGAATAATTCACCCCTCCACCTT.

This clone was seen a handful of times. The chain's CDR3 is CASSTHRQISNQPQHF. The CDR3 DNA is TGTGCCAGTAGTACACACAGGCAGATTAGCAATCAGCCCCAGCATTTT. The chain links TRBV19 to TRBJ1-5; maybe TRBD1 (5 bases). This CDR3 is 16 amino acids long. Trimming cost V 4 bases and J 0 bases, with 13 bases left between them. CDR1 is LNHDA, CDR2 SQIVND, per germline (reference sequence).

This clone was seen only a few times. This chain connects TRBV9 to TRBJ2-1; no reliable D call. The germline gives CDR1 SGDLS, CDR2 YYNGEE. Trimming stripped 0 bases from V and 2 bases from J, with 12 bases between. CDR3 length: 16 amino acids. CDR3: CASSVAVRPAYNEQFF. DNA of the CDR3: TGTGCCAGCAGCGTAGCTGTGAGGCCGGCCTACAATGAGCAGTTCTTC.

V is TRBV10-1 and J is TRBJ2-1; D is uncertain. Germline CDR1 reads WNHNN; CDR2 reads SYGVQD (reference sequence). Trimming removed 3 bases at V and 10 bases at J, with 16 bases between. The CDR3 totals 14 residues. CDR3 loop: CASSEGNTVGEQFF. The CDR3 DNA reads as TGCGCCAGCAGTGAAGGGAATACGGTAGGAGAGCAGTTCTTC.

Written as DNA, the CDR3 is TGCGCCAGCAGCTCTACAGGGTTCCCTACCTACGAGCAGTACTTC. The encoded protein is CASSSTGFPTYEQYF. The chain carries TRBV5-1 and TRBJ2-7; TRBD1 might be the D (6 bases). Germline CDR1 and CDR2: SGHRS and YFSETQ. The CDR3 length is 15 residues. Trimming removed 3 bases from V and 2 bases from J, with 15 bases in between. The full variable domain, its missing parts supplied by reference TRBV5-1 and TRBJ2-7, is KAGVTQTPRYLIKTRGQQVTLSCSPISGHRSVSWYQQTPGQGLQFLFEYFSETQRNKGNFPGRFSGRQFSNSRSEMNVSTLELGDSALYLCASSSTGFPTYEQYFGPGTRLTVT.

Here the CDR3 DNA reads TGTGCCAGTAGTATAGGAGGGGGATCCTATGGCTACACCTTC. Its translation is CASSIGGGSYGYTF. V and J are TRBV19 and TRBJ1-2, with D maybe TRBD1 (6 bases). The CDR3 has 14 residues. V was cut by 1 base and J by 4 bases, with 10 bases left in between. Germline loops: CDR1 LNHDA, CDR2 SQIVND (reference sequence).

This sequence joins TRBV6-1 and TRBJ1-3; D uncertain. Germline V lookup: CDR1 MNHNS, CDR2 SASEGT. The CDR3 extends over 13 amino acids. Trimming removed 3 bases at V and 4 bases at J, with 7 bases between. The CDR3, as DNA: TGTGCCAGCAGTGACCGCTGGGGAAACACCATATATTTT. Amino acid sequence: CASSDRWGNTIYF.

CDR3 in amino acids: CASSPTGRGSNEQYF. In nucleotides, the CDR3 is TGTGCCAGCAGCCCGACGGGCAGGGGGTCCAACGAGCAGTACTTC. The rearrangement uses TRBV7-9 and TRBJ2-7, with 7 bases aligning to TRBD1. Per the germline V gene, CDR1 is SEHNR and CDR2 is FQNEAQ (reference sequence). Unmatched junction bases numbered 12, after V lost 5 bases and J lost 5 bases. CDR3 length equals 15 residues. The full variable domain, with the rest looked up from reference TRBV7-9 and TRBJ2-7, is DTGVSQNPRHKITKRGQNVTFRCDPISEHNRLYWYRQTLGQGPEFLTYFQNEAQLEKSRLLSDRFSAERPKGSFSTLEIQRTEQGDSAMYLCASSPTGRGSNEQYFGPGTRLTVT.

This chain links TRBV6-1 with TRBJ2-7, with a tentative D call TRBD1 (5 bases). Trimming stripped 0 bases from V and 4 bases from J, with 10 bases between. Germline V gene lookup returns CDR1 MNHNS and CDR2 SASEGT. The CDR3 covers 14 residues. The CDR3: CASSEAPDSYEQYF. CDR3 bases: TGTGCCAGCAGTGAAGCTCCTGACAGTTACGAGCAGTACTTC.

The gene calls are TRBV30 and TRBJ1-1, with a weak D call TRBD1 (5 bases). The CDR3 loop spans 14 amino acids. Germline values: CDR1 GTSNPN, CDR2 SVGIG (reference sequence). The V gene lost 4 bases and the J gene lost 5 bases, with 17 bases spanning the gap. CDR3 sequence (DNA): TGTGCCTGGACCAATGGGCAGGGCAGGACTGAAGCTTTCTTT. Translating gives CAWTNGQGRTEAFF.

The chain employs TRBV27 and TRBJ1-5; the D is unclear. The germline V gene has CDR1 MNHEY and CDR2 SMNVEV (reference sequence). Trimming took off 6 bases at V and 0 bases at J, with 6 bases between the two ends. This CDR3 is built from 13 residues. The DNA for the CDR3 is TGTGCCAGCAGGTCAAGTAGCAATCAGCCCCAGCATTTT. Its translation: CASRSSSNQPQHF.

This chain connects TRBV14 to TRBJ1-4, with D unclear. V was clipped by 1 base and J by 10 bases, with 10 bases between them. This CDR3 contains 13 residues. The germline CDR1 and CDR2 sequences are SGHDN and FVKESK. The CDR3 protein is CASSQVAGGKLFF. CDR3 in DNA: TGTGCCAGCAGCCAAGTCGCCGGTGGAAAACTGTTTTTT.

This rearrangement joins TRBV30 to TRBJ2-1, with 14 bases that match TRBD2. The germline gives CDR1 GTSNPN, CDR2 SVGIG (reference sequence). J was trimmed by 6 bases and V by 0 bases; bases with no gene match: 4. The CDR3 sequence is 16 residues long. CDR3 loop: CAWSVETSGGANEQFF. The CDR3 region has the DNA TGTGCCTGGAGTGTGGAGACTAGCGGGGGGGCCAATGAGCAGTTCTTC.

This clone was seen only once. This sequence joins TRBV28 and TRBJ2-5; TRBD2 aligns across 14 bases. With V trimmed by 2 bases and J by 12 bases, 11 bases remained unmatched. This CDR3 is built from 16 residues. Germline lookup yields CDR1 MDHEN and CDR2 SYDVKM. The CDR3 DNA sequence: TGTGCCAGCAGTTTAGGGGGACTAGCGGGGGCCCCACGGGAGTACTTC. It yields the protein CASSLGGLAGAPREYF.

The chain employs TRBV19 and TRBJ2-7; D remains ambiguous. Germline assignment: CDR1 LNHDA and CDR2 SQIVND (reference sequence). Trimming left V 5 bases short and J 1 base short, with 9 bases between. The CDR3 loop spans 13 amino acids. CDR3 residues: CASSHSGSYEQYF. For the CDR3, the DNA is TGTGCCAGTAGTCATTCCGGTTCCTACGAGCAGTACTTC.

The V and J genes are TRBV7-3 and TRBJ2-1; 10 nucleotides align to TRBD2. Germline V lookup: CDR1 SGHTA, CDR2 FQGTGA. The CDR3 consists of 15 residues. V lost 2 bases, J lost 6 bases, and 4 bases stayed unmatched. The CDR3 sequence: CASSLRLAGVNEQFF. Written as DNA, the CDR3 is TGTGCCAGCAGCTTACGGCTAGCGGGGGTCAATGAGCAGTTCTTC.

The chain has TRBV29-1 and TRBJ2-2; D ambiguous. This CDR3 has 11 amino acids. Germline V gene lookup returns CDR1 SQVTM and CDR2 ANQGSEA. V was trimmed by 6 bases and J by 2 bases, leaving 4 bases between them. The CDR3 loop is CSVLNTGELFF. Here the CDR3 DNA reads TGCAGCGTCTTAAACACCGGGGAGCTGTTTTTT.

This chain connects TRBV9 to TRBJ1-1, with D possibly matching TRBD1 (5 bases). Trimming left V 0 bases short and J 3 bases short, with 15 bases between. The CDR3 consists of 16 residues. The germline gives CDR1 SGDLS, CDR2 YYNGEE. Written as DNA, the CDR3 is TGTGCCAGCAGCGTAGAAGGGGATACCCCGGACACTGAAGCTTTCTTT. Translated, it gives CASSVEGDTPDTEAFF.

The rearrangement links TRBV27 to TRBJ2-7; D could derive from TRBD1 or TRBD2 (5 bases each). There are 15 residues in the CDR3. Trimming left V 2 bases short and J 3 bases short, with 14 bases between. The germline V gene has CDR1 MNHEY and CDR2 SMNVEV (reference sequence). CDR3 sequence (DNA): TGTGCCAGCAGTTTAGGGACGTCCCTGTTCTACGAGCAGTACTTC. It encodes CASSLGTSLFYEQYF.